This paragraph reports one T cell receptor (beta chain). Here immunoSEQ multiplex PCR was the method, and the copy in TCRdb shows in-frame clones only, minus some. The sample shows 70,000 to 85,000 clones, roughly 88% of them seen only once. This sample was included in a study of OX40 agonist ivuxolimab in advanced cancers. Germline loops: CDR1 SGHTA, CDR2 FQGNSA. Trimming removed 5 bases from V and 1 base from J, with 3 bases in between. This CDR3 comprises 12 residues. This TCR was recovered from an adult with an advanced solid tumor such as melanoma, head and neck, liver or kidney cancer. The V gene is TRBV7-2, the J gene TRBJ1-5; no clear D. This specimen was CD4+ or CD8+ T cells sorted from blood, taken in a trial of the OX40 agonist ivuxolimab. This CDR3 reads CASSTSNQPQHF. The CDR3 DNA follows: TGTGCCAGCAGCACAAGCAATCAGCCCCAGCATTTT.